This T cell receptor (beta chain) comes out of a study of T cells in Graves' hyperthyroidism and ophthalmopathy. Study-wide findings and caveats: In blood, most of the thyroid clonotypes expanded above 0.001 were also present. Ophthalmopathy was separated from stable hyperthyroidism by a 13 V-J model. The model predicted ophthalmopathy a median around 6 months before onset.

There are many counts of this clonotype. The antigen remains unidentified. The investigators amplified TCR beta CDR3 regions from RNA transcripts. TCR CDR3 regions were first amplified by RT-PCR with HTBI primers. MiXCR, run by TCRdb on the multiplex PCR reads, gives a single entry per CDR3 protein. The sample holds 300,000 or so distinct CDR3 sequences; 15% to 20% are singletons and the top ten take around 55%. Germline-derived CDR1 and CDR2 are SGHTA and FQGTGA. With 6 bases clipped from V and 10 bases from J, the junction kept 10 bases outside the gene matches. CDR3 length: 14 amino acids. This clonotype was sampled from a woman aged 55-70 years with Graves' ophthalmopathy. Source material: blood. The chain uses TRBV7-3 and TRBJ2-1, with TRBD2 matching 9 bases. Here the CDR3 DNA reads TGTGCCAGCAGTTTCTTAGCGGGGGAAGGGGAGCAGTTCTTC. Its protein is CASSFLAGEGEQFF. The full variable domain, in which reference TRBV7-3 and TRBJ2-1 provide the parts outside the CDR3, is GAGVSQTPSNKVTEKGKYVELRCDPISGHTALYWYRQSLGQGPEFLIYFQGTGAADDSGLPNDRFFAVRPEGSVSTLKIQRTERGDSAVYLCASSFLAGEGEQFFGPGTRLTVL.